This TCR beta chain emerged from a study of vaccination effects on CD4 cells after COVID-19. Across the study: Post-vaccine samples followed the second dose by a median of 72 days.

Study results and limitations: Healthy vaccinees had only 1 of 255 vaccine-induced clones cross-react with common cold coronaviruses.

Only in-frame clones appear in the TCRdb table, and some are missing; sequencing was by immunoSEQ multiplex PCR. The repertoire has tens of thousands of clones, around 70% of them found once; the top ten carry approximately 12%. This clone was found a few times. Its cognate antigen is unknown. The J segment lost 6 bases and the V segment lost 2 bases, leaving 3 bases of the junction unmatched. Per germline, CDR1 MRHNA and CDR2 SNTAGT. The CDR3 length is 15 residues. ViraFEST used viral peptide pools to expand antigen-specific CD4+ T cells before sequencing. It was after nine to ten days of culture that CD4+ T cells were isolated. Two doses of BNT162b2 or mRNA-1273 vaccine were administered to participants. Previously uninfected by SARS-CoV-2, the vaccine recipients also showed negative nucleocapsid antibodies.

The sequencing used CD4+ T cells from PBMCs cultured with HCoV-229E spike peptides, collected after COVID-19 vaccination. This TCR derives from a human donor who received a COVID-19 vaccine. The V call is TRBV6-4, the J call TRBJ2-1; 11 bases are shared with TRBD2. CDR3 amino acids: CASSDGLAGGNEQFF. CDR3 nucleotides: TGTGCCAGCAGTGACGGACTAGCGGGCGGCAATGAGCAGTTCTTC.